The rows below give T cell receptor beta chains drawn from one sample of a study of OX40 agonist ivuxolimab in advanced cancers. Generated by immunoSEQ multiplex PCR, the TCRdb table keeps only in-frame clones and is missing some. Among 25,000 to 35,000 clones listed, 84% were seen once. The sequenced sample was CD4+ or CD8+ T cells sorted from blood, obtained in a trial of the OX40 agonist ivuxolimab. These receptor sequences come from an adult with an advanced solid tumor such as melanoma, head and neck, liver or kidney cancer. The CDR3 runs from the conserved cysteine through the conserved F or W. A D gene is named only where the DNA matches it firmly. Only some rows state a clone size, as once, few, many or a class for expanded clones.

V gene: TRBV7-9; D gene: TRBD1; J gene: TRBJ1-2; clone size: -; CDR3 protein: CASSLGDSLRSYTF; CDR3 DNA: TGTGCCAGCAGCCTTGGGGACAGCCTTAGGAGCTACACCTTC
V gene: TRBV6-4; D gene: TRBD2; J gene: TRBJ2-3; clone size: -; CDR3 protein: CASSEPAGLIDTQYF; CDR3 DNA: TGTGCCAGCAGTGAGCCAGCGGGGTTGATAGATACGCAGTATTTT
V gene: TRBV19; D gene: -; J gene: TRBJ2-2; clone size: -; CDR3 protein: CASSSPRTLNTGELFF; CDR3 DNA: TGTGCCAGTAGTAGCCCTCGTACGCTCAACACCGGGGAGCTGTTTTTT
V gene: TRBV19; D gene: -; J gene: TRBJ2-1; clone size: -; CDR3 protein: CASSSSPSSYNEQFF; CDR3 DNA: TGTGCCAGTAGTTCCAGTCCCTCCTCCTACAATGAGCAGTTCTTC
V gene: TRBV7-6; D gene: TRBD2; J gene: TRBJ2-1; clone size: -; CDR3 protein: CASSLEPTLAGAYNEQFF; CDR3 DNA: TGTGCCAGCAGCTTAGAGCCCACCCTAGCGGGAGCCTACAATGAGCAGTTCTTC
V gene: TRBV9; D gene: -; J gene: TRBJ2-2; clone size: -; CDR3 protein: CASSFHLGGTGELFF; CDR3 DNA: TGTGCCAGCAGCTTTCACCTGGGGGGCACCGGGGAGCTGTTTTTT
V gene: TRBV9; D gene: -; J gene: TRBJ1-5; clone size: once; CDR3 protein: CASSVGTNQPQHF; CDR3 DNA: TGTGCCAGCAGCGTGGGTACGAATCAGCCCCAGCATTTT
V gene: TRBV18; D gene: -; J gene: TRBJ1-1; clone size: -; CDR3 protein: CASSTFLRGVKAFF; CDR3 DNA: TGTGCCAGCTCAACATTCTTACGGGGAGTGAAAGCTTTCTTT
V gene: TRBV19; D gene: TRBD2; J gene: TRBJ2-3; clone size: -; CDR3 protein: CASSIGVGGGRAQDTQYF; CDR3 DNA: TGTGCCAGTAGTATAGGCGTGGGGGGCGGGAGGGCCCAGGATACGCAGTATTTT
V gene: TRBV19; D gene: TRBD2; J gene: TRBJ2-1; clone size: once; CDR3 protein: CASRDGTSGFNEQFF; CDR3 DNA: TGTGCCAGTAGGGACGGGACTAGCGGATTCAATGAGCAGTTCTTC
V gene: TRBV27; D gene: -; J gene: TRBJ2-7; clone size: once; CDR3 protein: CASSLSTTYEQYF; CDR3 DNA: TGTGCCAGCAGTTTATCGACCACCTACGAGCAGTACTTC
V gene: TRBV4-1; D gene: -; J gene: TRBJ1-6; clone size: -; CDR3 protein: CASSQEVESNSPLHF; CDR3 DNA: TGCGCCAGCAGCCAAGAGGTGGAGAGTAATTCACCCCTCCACTTT
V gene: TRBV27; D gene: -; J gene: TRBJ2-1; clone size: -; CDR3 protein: CASRGAGVGYNEQFF; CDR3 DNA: TGTGCCAGCAGGGGGGCGGGAGTGGGGTACAATGAGCAGTTCTTC
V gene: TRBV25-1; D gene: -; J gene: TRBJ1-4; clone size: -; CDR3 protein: CASSEYAGLNEKLFF; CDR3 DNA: TGTGCCAGCAGTGAATATGCGGGATTGAATGAAAAACTGTTTTTT
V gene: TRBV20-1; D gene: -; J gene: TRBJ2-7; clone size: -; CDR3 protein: CSARSDYEQYF; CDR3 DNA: TGCAGTGCTAGGTCCGACTACGAGCAGTACTTC
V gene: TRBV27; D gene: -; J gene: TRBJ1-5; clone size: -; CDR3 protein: CASSLRLPNQPQHF; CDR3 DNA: TGTGCCAGCAGTTTAAGGCTCCCGAATCAGCCCCAGCATTTT
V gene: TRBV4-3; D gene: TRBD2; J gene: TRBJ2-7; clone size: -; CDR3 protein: CASSQDGREGLYEQYF; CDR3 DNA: TGCGCCAGCAGCCAAGATGGGCGGGAGGGCCTGTACGAGCAGTACTTC
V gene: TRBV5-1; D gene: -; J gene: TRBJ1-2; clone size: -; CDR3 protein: CASSYDTNYGYTF; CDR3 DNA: TGCGCCAGCAGCTACGACACCAACTATGGCTACACCTTC
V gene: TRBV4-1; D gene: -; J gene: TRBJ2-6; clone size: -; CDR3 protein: CASSLWKSGKTGANVLTF; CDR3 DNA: TGCGCCAGCAGCCTTTGGAAATCAGGGAAAACTGGGGCCAACGTCCTGACTTTC
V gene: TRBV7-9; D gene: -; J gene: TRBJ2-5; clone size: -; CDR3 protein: CASTQGGAGEQYF; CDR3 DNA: TGTGCCAGCACCCAGGGGGGAGCGGGGGAGCAGTACTTC
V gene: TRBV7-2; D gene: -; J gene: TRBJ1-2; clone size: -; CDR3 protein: CASSFGGGELGYTF; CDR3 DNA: TGTGCCAGCAGCTTTGGTGGAGGGGAACTCGGCTACACCTTC
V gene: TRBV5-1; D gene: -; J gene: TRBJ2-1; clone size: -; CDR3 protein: CASTHSAGQVPNEQFF; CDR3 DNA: TGCGCCAGCACCCATTCAGCGGGACAGGTACCCAATGAGCAGTTCTTC
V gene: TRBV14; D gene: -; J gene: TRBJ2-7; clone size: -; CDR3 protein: CASSLRGYEQYF; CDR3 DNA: TGTGCCAGCAGTCTCAGGGGATACGAGCAGTACTTC
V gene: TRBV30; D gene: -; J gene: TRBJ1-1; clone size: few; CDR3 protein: CAWRGLSVEAFF; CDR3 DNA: TGTGCCTGGAGGGGACTTAGCGTGGAAGCTTTCTTT
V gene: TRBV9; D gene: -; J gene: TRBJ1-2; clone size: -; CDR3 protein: CASRGTYGYTF; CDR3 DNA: TGTGCCAGCAGGGGGACCTATGGCTACACCTTC
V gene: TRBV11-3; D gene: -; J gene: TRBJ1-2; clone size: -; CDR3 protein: CASSLGLNYGYTF; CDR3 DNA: TGTGCCAGCAGCTTAGGACTAAACTATGGCTACACCTTC
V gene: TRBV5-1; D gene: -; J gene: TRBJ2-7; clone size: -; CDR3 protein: CASSGDSYEQYF; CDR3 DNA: TGCGCCAGCAGCGGTGACAGCTACGAGCAGTACTTC
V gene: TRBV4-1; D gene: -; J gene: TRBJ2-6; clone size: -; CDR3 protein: CASSQDRSSGANVLTF; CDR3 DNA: TGCGCCAGCAGCCAAGATCGCAGCTCTGGGGCCAACGTCCTGACTTTC
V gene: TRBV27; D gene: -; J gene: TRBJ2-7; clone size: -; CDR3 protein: CASSLASSISYEQYF; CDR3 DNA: TGTGCCAGCAGTTTGGCGTCGTCAATCTCCTACGAGCAGTACTTC
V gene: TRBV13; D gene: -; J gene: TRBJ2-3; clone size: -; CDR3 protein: CASSLAGTRSDTQYF; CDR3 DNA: TGTGCCAGCAGCTTAGCCGGTACTAGATCTGATACGCAGTATTTT
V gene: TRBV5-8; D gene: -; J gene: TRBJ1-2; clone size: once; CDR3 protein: CASSLGTPNYGYTF; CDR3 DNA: TGTGCCAGCAGCCTAGGGACACCCAACTATGGCTACACCTTC
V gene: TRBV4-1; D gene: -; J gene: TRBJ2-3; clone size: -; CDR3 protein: CASSQRGTDTQYF; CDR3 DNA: TGCGCCAGCAGCCAACGGGGCACAGATACGCAGTATTTT
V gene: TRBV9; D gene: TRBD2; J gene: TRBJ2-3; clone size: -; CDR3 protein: CASTSGGVGTQYF; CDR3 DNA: TGTGCCAGTACTAGCGGGGGTGTTGGTACGCAGTATTTT